This T cell receptor beta chain was obtained from a study of cytomegalovirus exposure and HLA in healthy donors. Study-level results: Some TCR beta chains (more than 150 of them) were listed as cytomegalovirus-associated.

In the case of this clone: Its antigen is not known.

A multiplex PCR was run with 60 Vbeta primers and 13 Jbeta primers. The method was immunoSEQ multiplex PCR; TCRdb's version includes in-frame clones alone and lacks a portion of them. In the table there are about 110,000 clones, 74% of which are singletons. V was clipped by 0 bases and J by 7 bases, with 16 bases between them. The CDR3 has 15 amino acids. Germline assignment: CDR1 PRHDT and CDR2 FYEKMQ (reference sequence). Sequencing input: PBMCs. This chain connects TRBV13 to TRBJ2-7; maybe TRBD2 (7 bases). This clonotype originated in a woman in her thirties or forties in good health and CMV-seropositive. CDR3 protein: CASSLGGGRGGEQYF. As DNA, the CDR3 is TGTGCCAGCAGCTTAGGCGGGGGGCGAGGGGGAGAGCAGTACTTC.